This T cell receptor (beta chain) was sequenced in a study of technical replicates of blood from four donors. This table comes from immunoSEQ multiplex PCR, and its TCRdb copy is limited to in-frame clones, with some not included. The data hold 65,000 to 95,000 clones, with 65% to 90% observed a single time. With V trimmed by 5 bases and J by 0 bases, 5 bases remained unmatched. The CDR3 is made up of 15 amino acids. Looked up from germline, CDR1 is SGHTA and CDR2 is FQGNSA. The sequence derives from a human donor in good health. Some clones in this sample may be carry-over from other donors' samples. Sample: PBMCs. This chain uses TRBV7-2 with TRBJ2-3; 7 nucleotides match TRBD2. The CDR3 is CASSPRGSSTDTQYF. CDR3 nucleotide sequence: TGTGCCAGCAGCCCGCGGGGGTCTAGCACAGATACGCAGTATTTT.